This T cell receptor beta chain stems from a study of shared clonotypes between healthy human individuals. The study, taken as a whole, reports: Richness estimates generally favored naive over memory subsets.

Every subset's genomic DNA went evenly onto several immunoSEQ plates. Only in-frame clones appear in the TCRdb table, and some are missing; sequencing was by immunoSEQ multiplex PCR. Of about 1 million clones in the sample, 65% to 75% were seen once. The CDR3 runs to 14 residues. V was clipped by 4 bases and J by 0 bases; unmatched bases: 3. Germline V CDR1 and CDR2: SGHNT, YYREEE (reference sequence). Details on this clone: Antigen: not known.

This rearrangement joins TRBV5-4 to TRBJ2-7; 8 bases are a match to TRBD2. The specimen sequenced was memory CD4+ T cells sorted from blood. Indicated subset: CD45RA-negative fraction. The receptor was derived from a young man in good health. The DNA for the CDR3 is TGTGCCAGCAGCGCTAGCGGGCCCTCCTACGAGCAGTACTTC. This sequence encodes CASSASGPSYEQYF.